Here is one T cell receptor (beta chain) with its context. Germline V CDR1 and CDR2: SGDLS, YYNGEE. The CDR3 runs to 15 residues. Between the trimmed V and J ends, which lost 0 bases and 5 bases, there was a span of 12 bases. The source of the sample is a study of blood T cell repertoires in COVID-19. In the study overall: COVID-19 samples collected from the United States, Italy and Spain covered acute and convalescent phases.

In the authors' methods: Cell counts per sample came from amplifying reference gene primers. Sequencing was performed with immunoSEQ multiplex PCR; in TCRdb, only in-frame clones are kept and a portion is missing. D and trimming were read from the DNA, whereas the V and J calls and clone size are those reported in that table. The table lists 190,000 or so clones, about 87% of them singletons. The sequenced material came from peripheral blood. V usage is TRBV9 and J usage is TRBJ2-1; D possibly corresponds to TRBD2 (5 bases). The source of this sequence is a middle-aged man with active or convalescent COVID-19. The CDR3 DNA is TGTGCCAGCAGCGTAGGAGGGATGAGTGACAATGAGCAGTTCTTC. This encodes CASSVGGMSDNEQFF.